This T cell receptor beta chain stems from a study of blood T cell repertoires in COVID-19 (dated by TCRdb to 2020 to 2021). Concerning the study at large: The collaborator samples originated in the United States, Italy and Spain and spanned the acute and convalescent phases of COVID-19. Deeply sampled blood TCRbeta repertoires from subjects exposed to, actively infected with, or recovered from COVID-19 were included in the dataset. A freely available public database, intended as a resource for researchers studying the immune response to SARS-CoV-2, is where the repertoires were released. The prospective study material was composed of cDNA or gDNA derived from T cells, B-cell-depleted T cells, or PBMCs. A de-identified subject ID, COVID-19 status, age in years and sex were almost always included in the sample metadata. Where available, HLA class I and class II types were taken from metadata supplied by the sample provider and were not determined by assay-based typing. The samples were drawn from the first 160 participants of the ongoing ImmuneRACE study and from roughly 1,300 subjects provided by 6 global collaborators. The research as a whole found: How much clinical and demographic metadata was included differed by source and by participant, and the metadata was provided uncurated.

Per the germline V gene (reference sequence), LNHDA is the CDR1 and SQIVND is the CDR2. Including the terminal cysteine and phenylalanine, the CDR3 comprises 11 residues. Only the CDR3 region is kept as DNA, spanning 33 bases read in frame from base 1. A second Seattle source provided samples from volunteer blood donors who had recovered from COVID-19. Collaborating institutions collected whole blood in K2EDTA tubes following their own protocols. Collaborator samples were shipped for TCRbeta analysis as frozen whole blood, isolated PBMCs, or DNA extracted from either sample type. TCRbeta CDR3 regions were amplified from genomic DNA using the immunoSEQ Assay, a bias-controlled multiplex PCR. For the original study's pipeline: The number of nucleated cells in each sample was estimated by amplification of reference gene primers within the assay. Sequence reads were collapsed and filtered to measure the absolute abundance of every unique TCRbeta CDR3 rearrangement. Productive Simpson clonality was computed per sample as the square root of Simpson's diversity index over productive rearrangements. The table was pulled from immuneACCESS by TCRdb, which kept in-frame rearrangements only. Such tables lose some clones; where checked, under half of the loss comes from unresolved V genes, and the rest has no known cause. The V and J calls and clone size are taken from that table; D and trimming were inferred from the DNA. The sample data list about 270,000 clones, and about 89% of these were observed just once. 1.5% to 2% of the sample is in the top ten clones.

Turning to this clone: It lacks a known antigen. No quality values exist for individual bases; no much larger clone is one base distant.

This receptor was taken from a woman in her sixties or seventies who had recovered from COVID-19. Sequencing was carried out using peripheral blood. Recombination connected TRBV19 to TRBJ1-1; no D segment can be confidently identified. DNA sequence: TGTGTCGCAGATACGAACACTGAAGCTTTCTTT. Its protein product is CVADTNTEAFF.